Reported below is one TCR beta chain. Generated by immunoSEQ multiplex PCR, the TCRdb table keeps only in-frame clones and is missing some. Of about 36,000 clones listed, roughly 73% were seen once; the top ten hold 30% to 35%. The data are from a study of blood T cell repertoires in COVID-19. On the study more broadly: The cDNA or gDNA used as material had been derived from T cells, B-cell-depleted T cells, or PBMCs.

V dropped 6 bases and J dropped 7; count of bases not matched to a gene: 11. The CDR3 covers 14 residues. Germline V gene data show CDR1 as LNHDA and CDR2 as SQIVND (reference sequence). The genes are TRBV19 and TRBJ2-7; the match to TRBD2 covers 8 bases. The sample taken for sequencing was peripheral blood. This clonotype was obtained from a man aged 55 to 70 with acute or convalescent COVID-19. CDR3 sequence (DNA): TGTGCCAGTAGCCCACAAGCGGGAGTTAAGGAGCAGTACTTC. Translating it yields CASSPQAGVKEQYF.